The source of this TCR beta chain is a study of blood T cell repertoires in COVID-19. For the study at large: Samples of COVID-19 (acute and convalescent) were obtained from the United States, Italy and Spain. From T cells, B-cell-depleted T cells, or PBMCs came the material, which was cDNA or gDNA.

Authors' data handling: Counts of nucleated cells, estimated from reference gene primer amplification, were obtained. TCRdb keeps only in-frame clones here, not all; method: immunoSEQ multiplex PCR. V, J and clone size are taken as reported in that table, and D and trimming were inferred from the DNA itself. The sample has approximately 170,000 clones, over 85% seen once. Germline lookup yields CDR1 SGHRS and CDR2 YFSETQ. V lost 0 bases and J lost 6, with 10 bases in between. The CDR3 contains 14 residues. Sequenced material: peripheral blood. The TCR was taken from a man in his sixties with active or convalescent COVID-19. V and J are TRBV5-1 and TRBJ2-1, with D hard to call. The CDR3 DNA is TGCGCCAGCAGCTTGGCCTGGCTAGTCAATGAGCAGTTCTTC. This codes for CASSLAWLVNEQFF.